These 23 T cell receptor beta chains were all obtained from the same sample, sequenced in a study of blood T cell repertoires in COVID-19. TCRdb's copy holds only in-frame clones and misses some; the assay was immunoSEQ multiplex PCR. Of fewer than 500,000 clones in the sample, 70% to 90% are singletons; the top ten hold 1.4% to 1.5%. Source material: peripheral blood. The receptors shown here come from a young woman with active or convalescent COVID-19.

The chain has TRBV6-5 and TRBJ1-1, with 8 positions matching TRBD1. The CDR3 loop spans 15 amino acids. The V and J ends lost 5 bases and 1 base, in that order; junction bases with no gene match: 6. Germline loops: CDR1 MNHEY, CDR2 SVGAGI. The CDR3 sequence: CASSPIDRGNTEAFF. The CDR3 nucleotides are TGTGCCAGCAGTCCCATCGACAGGGGGAACACTGAAGCTTTCTTT.

This clone was detected once. Other DNA sequences in the same sample also yield this CDR3. The chain has TRBV18 and TRBJ1-6; 8 nucleotides match TRBD1. The ends lost 3 bases at V and 4 bases at J; junction bases unmatched: 2. CDR3 length: 15 amino acids. The germline gives CDR1 KGHSH, CDR2 LQKENI. The CDR3 sequence is CASSPGQAYNSPLHF. The CDR3 bases are TGTGCCAGCTCACCGGGACAGGCTTATAATTCACCCCTCCACTTT. Looking up the rest from reference TRBV18 and TRBJ1-6 gives the full variable domain: NAGVMQNPRHLVRRRGQEARLRCSPMKGHSHVYWYRQLPEEGLKFMVYLQKENIIDESGMPKERFSAEFPKEGPSILRIQQVVRGDSAAYFCASSPGQAYNSPLHFGNGTRLTVT.

The chain joins TRBV6-2 or TRBV6-3 to TRBJ1-5; 7 bases are shared with TRBD1. The V and J ends lost 4 bases and 0 bases, in that order; junction bases with no gene match: 12. CDR3 length equals 18 residues. Germline-derived CDR1 and CDR2 are MNHEY and SVGEGT. CDR3 nucleotide sequence: TGTGCCAGCAGTTTAACGGGACAGCTCCTTTATAGCAATCAGCCCCAGCATTTT. Amino acids: CASSLTGQLLYSNQPQHF.

The V call is TRBV12-3 or TRBV12-4, the J call TRBJ1-4; 9 nucleotides agree with TRBD1. The ends lost 4 bases at V and 7 bases at J; junction bases unmatched: 1. CDR3 size: 13 residues. CDR3 amino acids: CASSWDRVEKLFF. The CDR3 DNA is TGTGCCAGCAGTTGGGACAGGGTTGAAAAACTGTTTTTT.

This sequence joins TRBV5-1 and TRBJ2-2; the D gene is possibly TRBD2 (5 bases). Germline CDR1 reads SGHRS; CDR2 reads YFSETQ. The CDR3 sequence is 15 residues long. Trimming stripped 3 bases from V and 4 bases from J, with 13 bases between. Here the CDR3 DNA reads TGCGCCAGCAGCTATCAGGAGGTCGGCACCGGGGAGCTGTTTTTT. The encoded protein is CASSYQEVGTGELFF. The full variable domain, rest sourced from reference TRBV5-1 and TRBJ2-2, is KAGVTQTPRYLIKTRGQQVTLSCSPISGHRSVSWYQQTPGQGLQFLFEYFSETQRNKGNFPGRFSGRQFSNSRSEMNVSTLELGDSALYLCASSYQEVGTGELFFGEGSRLTVL.

V and J are TRBV9 and TRBJ2-3, with TRBD2 identical over 10 bases. The J segment lost 3 bases and the V segment lost 7 bases, leaving 17 bases of the junction unmatched. The CDR3 length is 18 residues. Per the germline V gene, CDR1 is SGDLS and CDR2 is YYNGEE. CDR3 bases: TGTGCCAGCGCCAGGGTAGCGGGAGGAGGAAGTAATACAGATACGCAGTATTTT. It is translated as CASARVAGGGSNTDTQYF.

The chain combines TRBV3-1 (or the pseudogene TRBV3-2) with TRBJ2-1; 11 positions agree with TRBD2. Losses at the gene ends were 1 base for V and 2 bases for J; bases not matched to a gene: 7. Germline assignment: CDR1 LGHDT and CDR2 YNNKEL (reference sequence). The CDR3 consists of 18 residues. In nucleotides, the CDR3 is TGTGCCAGCAGCCAAGTCTCGGGACTAGCGGACCCCTACAATGAGCAGTTCTTC. Protein: CASSQVSGLADPYNEQFF.

The chain couples TRBV9 to TRBJ2-7, with D perhaps TRBD2 (5 bases). Germline V gene lookup returns CDR1 SGDLS and CDR2 YYNGEE. This CDR3 spans 15 amino acids. Trimming took off 0 bases at V and 0 bases at J, with 10 bases between the two ends. The CDR3 sequence: CASSVGGADSYEQYF. Written as DNA, the CDR3 is TGTGCCAGCAGCGTAGGGGGAGCGGACTCCTACGAGCAGTACTTC.

The chain has TRBV4-1 and TRBJ2-5, with TRBD1 matching over 10 bases. V shed 3 bases and J 4 bases; nucleotides not matched to a gene: 8. The CDR3 runs to 16 residues. Looked up from germline, CDR1 is MGHRA and CDR2 is YSYEKL. In DNA, the CDR3 is TGCGCCAGCAGCCACGGGTCCGGGACAGGGGCAGAGACCCAGTACTTC. Its protein is CASSHGSGTGAETQYF.

This clone was seen only a few times. The genes are TRBV3-1 (or the pseudogene TRBV3-2) and TRBJ1-4; D gene uncertain. Trimming shortened V by 0 bases and J by 3 bases, and 5 bases separated the two germline ends. The CDR3 runs 14 residues. The germline gives CDR1 LGHDT, CDR2 YNNKEL (reference sequence). CDR3 protein: CASSQDSANEKLFF. CDR3 bases: TGTGCCAGCAGCCAAGATTCGGCTAATGAAAAACTGTTTTTT.

This clone has just one count. The chain recombines TRBV5-1 with TRBJ1-1; D gene unclear. The CDR3 extends over 15 amino acids. Germline V gene lookup returns CDR1 SGHRS and CDR2 YFSETQ. Trimming took 1 base from V and 7 from J, leaving 17 bases between them. CDR3 sequence: CASSLKVGRWYEAFF. The DNA of the CDR3 is TGCGCCAGCAGCTTGAAGGTCGGCAGGTGGTATGAAGCTTTCTTT.

With regard to this clone: Other nucleotide sequences in the sample specify the same CDR3. The chain has TRBV29-1 and TRBJ1-4; TRBD1 aligns across 7 bases. CDR1 and CDR2 (germline): SQVTM, ANQGSEA. V shed 6 bases, J shed 4 bases, and the junction held 5 bases outside the gene matches. The CDR3 runs 13 residues. CDR3 in amino acids: CSVAGTVNEKLFF. For the CDR3, the DNA is TGCAGCGTGGCCGGGACAGTTAATGAAAAACTGTTTTTT.

The chain joins TRBV7-9 to TRBJ2-7; D may be TRBD2 (6 bases). Trimming shortened V by 5 bases and J by 0 bases, and 17 bases separated the two germline ends. Germline-derived CDR1 and CDR2 are SEHNR and FQNEAQ (reference sequence). The length of the CDR3 is 16 residues. The CDR3 protein is CASSRVRDLSSYEQYF. In DNA form, the CDR3 reads TGTGCCAGCAGCCGGGTGCGGGACCTCAGCTCCTACGAGCAGTACTTC.

The V call is TRBV13, the J call TRBJ1-1; 8 positions agree with TRBD1. The CDR3 has 14 amino acids. CDR1 and CDR2 from the germline V gene are PRHDT and FYEKMQ (reference sequence). Unmatched junction bases numbered 7, after V lost 5 bases and J lost 5 bases. The CDR3 protein is CASSGDRGATEAFF. The CDR3 DNA reads TGTGCCAGCAGCGGCGACAGGGGCGCTACTGAAGCTTTCTTT.

The chain is built from TRBV18 and TRBJ1-2, with a weak D call TRBD1 (5 bases). Germline V gene sequence: CDR1 KGHSH, CDR2 LQKENI. This CDR3 spans 14 amino acids. V lost 0 bases to trimming and J lost 6 bases, with 11 bases between them. The CDR3, as DNA: TGTGCCAGCTCACCACCGGGGGGATTTGATGGCTACACCTTC. Amino acid sequence: CASSPPGGFDGYTF. Filled out from reference TRBV18 and TRBJ1-2, the complete variable domain reads NAGVMQNPRHLVRRRGQEARLRCSPMKGHSHVYWYRQLPEEGLKFMVYLQKENIIDESGMPKERFSAEFPKEGPSILRIQQVVRGDSAAYFCASSPPGGFDGYTFGSGTRLTVV.

As for this clone: The identical CDR3 is also encoded by other nucleotide sequences in the sample. The CDR3 protein is CASSLGHNQPQHF. Written as DNA, the CDR3 is TGTGCCAGCAGTTTAGGTCACAATCAGCCCCAGCATTTT. This chain links TRBV12-3 or TRBV12-4 with TRBJ1-5; D is unresolved. Trimming took 1 base from V and 3 from J, leaving 4 bases between them. This CDR3 contains 13 residues.

The chain uses TRBV5-4 and TRBJ1-2; TRBD1 agrees at 7 bases. The V gene end was trimmed by 2 bases and the J gene end by 5 bases; junction bases not matched to a gene: 6. The germline gives CDR1 SGHNT, CDR2 YYREEE (reference sequence). CDR3 length equals 14 residues. CDR3 residues: CASSLQGREYGYTF. The CDR3 DNA follows: TGTGCCAGCAGCTTACAGGGGCGAGAATATGGCTACACCTTC.

The chain joins TRBV7-8 to TRBJ2-7, with D tentatively TRBD2 (7 bases). The V and J ends lost 0 bases and 0 bases respectively, with 15 bases between them. Germline CDR1 reads SGHVS; CDR2 reads FQNEAQ. The CDR3 totals 17 residues. CDR3 residues: CASSLAGGARSSYEQYF. CDR3 sequence (DNA): TGTGCCAGCAGCTTAGCTGGGGGGGCACGGAGCTCCTACGAGCAGTACTTC. Using reference TRBV7-8 and TRBJ2-7 for the parts outside the CDR3, the full variable domain is GAGVSQSPRYKVAKRGQDVALRCDPISGHVSLFWYQQALGQGPEFLTYFQNEAQLDKSGLPSDRFFAERPEGSVSTLKIQRTQQEDSAVYLCASSLAGGARSSYEQYFGPGTRLTVT.

The chain couples TRBV24-1 to TRBJ1-1, with D possibly TRBD1 on 5 matching bases. CDR3 length equals 13 residues. V was trimmed by 4 bases and J by 9 bases, leaving 14 bases between them. Germline V gene sequence: CDR1 KGHDR, CDR2 SFDVKD. Here the CDR3 reads CATSDSQGVKAFF. As DNA, the CDR3 is TGTGCCACCAGTGACTCCCAAGGGGTAAAAGCTTTCTTT.

V gene TRBV2 combines with J gene TRBJ2-5, with a weak D call TRBD2 (7 bases). V lost 3 bases to trimming and J lost 3 bases, with 11 bases between them. Looked up from germline, CDR1 is SNHLY and CDR2 is FYNNEI. The CDR3 runs 14 residues. As DNA, the CDR3 is TGTGCCAGCAGTGACGCGGGGGCGAAAGAGACCCAGTACTTC. Translated, it gives CASSDAGAKETQYF.

This chain connects TRBV10-3 to TRBJ1-2; D may be TRBD1 (5 bases). Trimming cost V 2 bases and J 5 bases, with 9 bases left between them. CDR3 length: 13 amino acids. CDR1 ENHRY and CDR2 SYGVKD come from the germline V gene. The CDR3, as DNA: TGTGCCATCAGTGAGGGGGCTCGGTATGGCTACACCTTC. Its translation is CAISEGARYGYTF.

CDR3 nucleotide sequence: TGTGCCAGCAGCCTTACTAGCGGGAGGTTTGATAGCACAGATACGCAGTATTTT. Translated, it gives CASSLTSGRFDSTDTQYF. The V call is TRBV6-2 or TRBV6-3, the J call TRBJ2-3, with 12 nucleotides matching TRBD2. This CDR3 is built from 18 residues. The V and J ends lost 6 bases and 0 bases, in that order; junction bases with no gene match: 10. Germline assignment: CDR1 MNHEY and CDR2 SVGEGT.

The V and J genes are TRBV5-1 and TRBJ2-3, with a possible D match to TRBD1 (5 bases). CDR3 length: 15 residues. Deletions cut 5 bases from V and 0 bases from J, with 13 bases between. Germline CDR1 is SGHRS and CDR2 is YFSETQ. CDR3 sequence: CASSSIGASTDTQYF. The DNA for the CDR3 is TGCGCCAGCAGTTCCATAGGGGCTAGCACAGATACGCAGTATTTT. Full variable domain (missing parts from reference TRBV5-1 and TRBJ2-3): KAGVTQTPRYLIKTRGQQVTLSCSPISGHRSVSWYQQTPGQGLQFLFEYFSETQRNKGNFPGRFSGRQFSNSRSEMNVSTLELGDSALYLCASSSIGASTDTQYFGPGTRLTVL.